This is a list of T cell receptor beta chains from one sample in a study of blood T cells in healthy people across ages. TCRdb recomputed calls from the 5' RACE reads with MiXCR, one row per CDR3 protein. The repertoire includes fewer than 700,000 distinct CDR3 sequences, around half of them detected once, and approximately 23% sits in the top ten. The specimen sequenced was blood. Every receptor here comes from a man older than 75 in good health. Both conserved end residues are part of each CDR3. The D gene is left open where the match is weak. Part of the rows lack a size; the others show once, few, many or a class for expanded clones.

>-|TRBV27|-|TRBJ2-6
CASSLVARQGWEALSGANVLTF
TGTGCCAGCAGTTTAGTCGCCCGACAGGGTTGGGAGGCCCTCTCTGGGGCCAACGTCCTGACTTTC
>many|TRBV7-9|-|TRBJ2-7
CASSPPGTIYEQYF
TGTGCCAGCAGCCCGCCGGGAACAATCTACGAGCAGTACTTC
>-|TRBV7-9|-|TRBJ1-1
CASSETSDTEAFF
TGTGCCAGCAGCGAGACTTCGGACACTGAAGCTTTCTTT
>-|TRBV29-1|-|TRBJ2-5
CSVELPLETQETQYF
TGCAGCGTTGAACTCCCACTAGAGACTCAAGAGACCCAGTACTTC
>many|TRBV29-1|-|TRBJ2-3
CSVEGGVTDTQYF
TGCAGCGTTGAAGGGGGCGTCACAGATACGCAGTATTTT
>-|TRBV6-5|TRBD1|TRBJ1-2
CANTAGDRLKESYTF
TGTGCCAACACCGCCGGGGACAGACTAAAGGAAAGCTACACCTTC
>-|TRBV5-1|TRBD1|TRBJ2-7
CASSLEQGLTYEQYF
TGCGCCAGCAGCTTGGAACAGGGGCTGACCTACGAGCAGTACTTC
>-|TRBV29-1|-|TRBJ1-2
CSVEPGNYGYTF
TGCAGCGTTGAACCTGGGAACTATGGCTACACCTTC
>few|TRBV3-1|-|TRBJ1-6
CASSQIWNSPLHF
TGTGCCAGCAGCCAAATTTGGAATTCACCCCTCCACTTT
>-|TRBV6-5|-|TRBJ2-5
CASSYGGVQAQYF
TGTGCCAGCAGTTACGGCGGAGTTCAGGCCCAGTACTTC
>-|TRBV7-3|-|TRBJ2-1
CASSPSTSTHNEQFF
TGTGCCAGCAGCCCTAGTACAAGCACACACAATGAGCAGTTCTTC
>-|TRBV20-1|-|TRBJ1-2
CSARPLSLGGYTF
TGCAGTGCCAGACCATTATCTTTGGGTGGCTACACCTTC
>-|TRBV2|-|TRBJ1-5
CASRGTRVQPQHF
TGTGCCAGCAGGGGGACACGGGTACAGCCCCAGCATTTT
>many|TRBV20-1|TRBD1|TRBJ2-7
CSAGTVYEQYF
TGCAGTGCAGGGACAGTCTACGAGCAGTACTTC
>-|TRBV10-3|-|TRBJ1-5
CASRPRDSNQPQHF
TGTGCCTCTAGACCGCGGGATAGCAATCAGCCCCAGCATTTT
>-|TRBV7-2|-|TRBJ2-3
CASSRGGLGTDTQYF
TGTGCCAGCAGCCGAGGGGGGTTGGGCACAGATACGCAGTATTTT
>-|TRBV12-3/TRBV12-4|TRBD2|TRBJ2-5
CASSLLAGSETQYF
TGTGCCAGCAGTTTGCTAGCGGGGTCGGAGACCCAGTACTTC
>few|TRBV3-1|TRBD1|TRBJ1-5
CASSLGQGPNQPQHF
TGTGCCAGCAGCCTAGGACAGGGACCCAATCAGCCCCAGCATTTT
>-|TRBV7-9|-|TRBJ2-1
CASSLGYGSYNEQFF
TGTGCCAGCAGCTTGGGGTATGGTTCCTACAATGAGCAGTTCTTC
>-|TRBV7-9|TRBD2|TRBJ2-7
CASSPPRDYTYEQYF
TGTGCCAGCAGCCCGCCCCGGGACTACACCTACGAGCAGTACTTC
>-|TRBV9|TRBD2|TRBJ2-5
CASSTGLGNNEQYF
TGTGCCAGCAGCACGGGACTAGGTAACAATGAGCAGTACTTC
>-|TRBV5-1|-|TRBJ1-5
CTSSPRTGNQPQHF
TGCACCAGCAGCCCGAGGACAGGCAATCAGCCCCAGCATTTT
>-|TRBV7-9|-|TRBJ1-2
CASSLRSDLGYTF
TGTGCCAGTAGCTTAAGATCGGATTTGGGCTACACCTTC
>-|TRBV13|-|TRBJ1-5
CASSSRVEDNQPQHF
TGTGCCAGCAGCTCTAGGGTAGAGGACAATCAGCCCCAGCATTTT
>many|TRBV6-6|TRBD2|TRBJ2-5
CAARLAGAQETRYF
TGTGCCGCCAGACTAGCGGGAGCCCAAGAGACCCGGTACTTC
>few|TRBV28|-|TRBJ1-2
CASSPPGDGYTF
TGTGCCAGCAGCCCCCCGGGGGATGGCTACACCTTC
>-|TRBV29-1|-|TRBJ2-5
CSALLEETQYF
TGCAGCGCCCTACTTGAAGAGACCCAGTACTTC
>few|TRBV29-1|-|TRBJ1-5
CSVDTEEPQHF
TGCAGCGTTGACACGGAAGAGCCCCAGCATTTT
>-|TRBV7-2|TRBD2|TRBJ2-1
CASSLAVGTSGSVEQFF
TGTGCCAGCAGCTTAGCTGTCGGGACTAGCGGTAGTGTGGAGCAGTTCTTC
>many|TRBV6-6|-|TRBJ2-1
CASSYGGSYNEQFF
TGTGCCAGCAGTTACGGGGGATCCTACAATGAGCAGTTCTTC
>-|TRBV6-5|-|TRBJ1-5
CASSYGRMNQPQHF
TGTGCCAGCAGTTACGGACGGATGAATCAGCCCCAGCATTTT
>many|TRBV29-1|-|TRBJ2-1
CSVGGGANEQFF
TGCAGCGTTGGAGGAGGGGCCAATGAGCAGTTCTTC
>-|TRBV12-3/TRBV12-4|TRBD1|TRBJ1-2
CASRTGEEDYGYTF
TGTGCCAGCAGAACAGGGGAGGAGGACTATGGCTACACCTTC
>few|TRBV2|TRBD2|TRBJ2-7
CASSRLAGGPNEQYF
TGTGCCAGCAGCAGACTAGCGGGAGGGCCGAACGAGCAGTACTTC
>many|TRBV20-1|TRBD2|TRBJ2-7
CSARGLAGYEQYF
TGCAGTGCTAGAGGACTAGCGGGCTACGAGCAGTACTTC
>many|TRBV6-6|-|TRBJ1-5
CASSARNQPQHF
TGTGCCAGCAGTGCCCGGAATCAGCCCCAGCATTTT
>-|TRBV2|-|TRBJ1-5
CASSGVRNQPQHF
TGTGCCAGCAGTGGGGTCCGGAATCAGCCCCAGCATTTT
>once|TRBV20-1|-|TRBJ1-5
CSAREGGEDNQPQHF
TGCAGTGCTAGAGAAGGAGGGGAAGACAATCAGCCCCAGCATTTT
>few|TRBV4-1|TRBD1|TRBJ2-7
CASNGQVEPYEQYF
TGCGCCAGCAACGGACAGGTGGAACCCTACGAGCAGTACTTC